Each of the 6 T cell receptor beta chains below was sequenced from the same sample in a study of control samples from healthy donors and cancer patients. The repertoire was sequenced with immunoSEQ multiplex PCR; TCRdb's copy has only in-frame clones and lacks some. The sample holds 150,000 to 200,000 clones, just under 95% seen once. The sample comprised blood. The receptors derive from a woman in her thirties or forties in good health.

V and J are TRBV6-2 or TRBV6-3 and TRBJ1-5; 7 nucleotides line up with TRBD1. The V gene end was trimmed by 0 bases and the J gene end by 7 bases; junction bases not matched to a gene: 9. Germline assignment: CDR1 MNHEY and CDR2 SVGEGT. This CDR3 region has 16 residues. CDR3 residues: CASSYSPTGDSQPQHF. The CDR3 coding sequence is TGTGCCAGCAGTTACTCGCCAACAGGGGACAGCCAGCCCCAGCATTTT.

DNA for the CDR3: TGTGCCAGCACCCGGACTAGCGGGGGGGCCGTCGGGGAGACCCAGTACTTC. Residues: CASTRTSGGAVGETQYF. The rearrangement links TRBV9 to TRBJ2-5; 15 bases agree with TRBD2. Germline values: CDR1 SGDLS, CDR2 YYNGEE. CDR3 length: 17 amino acids. V gave up 6 bases and J gave up 5 bases; unmatched junction bases: 11.

J is TRBJ1-4 and V is TRBV5-1; no clear D. V was clipped by 4 bases and J by 2 bases, with 12 bases between them. CDR1 is SGHRS, CDR2 YFSETQ, per germline. The CDR3 sequence is 15 residues long. This chain's CDR3 is CASSDAPGTNEKLFF. DNA for the CDR3: TGCGCCAGCAGCGACGCCCCGGGGACTAATGAAAAACTGTTTTTT.

The V call is TRBV4-3, the J call TRBJ2-4; possible D gene TRBD1, 6 bases. This CDR3 spans 17 amino acids. Germline V lookup: CDR1 LGHNA, CDR2 YSLEER. V was trimmed by 1 base and J by 0 bases, leaving 13 bases between them. The chain's CDR3 is CASSQVRQGLAKNIQYF. DNA for the CDR3: TGCGCCAGCAGCCAAGTGAGGCAGGGGTTAGCCAAAAACATTCAGTACTTC.

This chain connects TRBV2 to TRBJ2-1; D not resolved. V lost 4 bases and J 9 bases, leaving 16 bases between the germline ends. The germline CDR1 and CDR2 sequences are SNHLY and FYNNEI. The CDR3 spans 14 residues. DNA for the CDR3: TGTGCCAGCAGTGGGATGAAGATGGGTGGTGAGCAGTTCTTC. Translated, it gives CASSGMKMGGEQFF.

The rearrangement links TRBV10-1 to TRBJ2-1, with 9 bases lining up with TRBD2. CDR3 length equals 17 residues. The germline V gene encodes CDR1 WNHNN and CDR2 SYGVQD (reference sequence). V was pared by 4 bases and J by 4 bases, with 11 bases of the junction left unmatched. CDR3 protein: CASSGVSGRARYNEQFF. The CDR3 bases are TGCGCCAGCAGTGGGGTTAGCGGGAGAGCGAGATACAATGAGCAGTTCTTC.